Listed below are T cell receptor beta chains from one sample, sequenced in a study of blood T cell repertoires in COVID-19. Profiling relied on immunoSEQ multiplex PCR, and the TCRdb table lists in-frame clones only, not all of them. The sample includes just over 650,000 clones, about 87% of them seen just once. Sequencing input: peripheral blood. These receptors all stem from a woman between 18 and 29 years old with acute or convalescent COVID-19. CDR3s include the opening cysteine and the closing phenylalanine or tryptophan. Each record gives: V gene, J gene, D gene, clone size, CDR3 protein, CDR3 DNA. The D gene is left open where the match is weak. Not every row has a clone size; where given, it reads once, few, many or a size class.

>TRBV5-1|TRBJ1-1|.|few
CASSKQQVPNTEAFF
TGCGCCAGCAGCAAGCAACAGGTACCTAACACTGAAGCTTTCTTT
>TRBV6-5|TRBJ2-7|.|few
CASSYSGSTEQYF
TGTGCCAGCAGTTACTCGGGCAGCACAGAGCAGTACTTC
>TRBV6-2/TRBV6-3|TRBJ2-7|TRBD2|.
CASSYERLATYEQYF
TGTGCCAGCAGTTACGAGCGACTAGCAACCTACGAGCAGTACTTC
>TRBV6-6|TRBJ1-2|TRBD1|.
CASMAGGHGYTF
TGTGCCAGCATGGCAGGGGGCCATGGCTACACCTTC
>TRBV5-6|TRBJ2-6|.|.
CASSLVWGTGGANVLTF
TGTGCCAGCAGCTTGGTCTGGGGGACTGGTGGGGCCAACGTCCTGACTTTC
>TRBV5-5|TRBJ2-3|.|.
CASSPSTGDTQYF
TGTGCCAGCAGCCCTTCCACCGGGGATACGCAGTATTTT
>TRBV5-6|TRBJ2-3|.|.
CASSLGTTLGATDTQYF
TGTGCCAGCAGCTTGGGTACCACGTTAGGAGCCACAGATACGCAGTATTTT
>TRBV6-2/TRBV6-3|TRBJ2-7|.|.
CASSYGHEQYF
TGTGCCAGCAGTTACGGCCACGAGCAGTACTTC
>TRBV4-1|TRBJ1-5|.|.
CASSQEPQRAYSNQPQHF
TGCGCCAGCAGCCAAGAGCCTCAGCGGGCTTATAGCAATCAGCCCCAGCATTTT
>TRBV2|TRBJ1-1|.|.
CASSGPPGRNTEAFF
TGTGCCAGCAGTGGACCCCCGGGAAGGAACACTGAAGCTTTCTTT
>TRBV9|TRBJ1-5|.|.
CASSVGGDLNQPQHF
TGTGCCAGCAGCGTAGGGGGGGACCTTAATCAGCCCCAGCATTTT
>TRBV6-5|TRBJ1-3|.|.
CASTEGGQGGNTIYF
TGTGCCAGCACCGAGGGGGGGCAGGGGGGAAACACCATATATTTT
>TRBV19|TRBJ2-2|TRBD1|.
CASRTMTGVGTGELFF
TGTGCCAGTAGGACGATGACAGGGGTGGGGACCGGGGAGCTGTTTTTT
>TRBV24-1|TRBJ1-2|TRBD1|.
CATSDVGGTGAAGYYGYTF
TGTGCCACCAGTGATGTGGGGGGGACAGGTGCCGCCGGATACTATGGCTACACCTTC
>TRBV9|TRBJ1-1|.|.
CASSVGSEDTEAFF
TGTGCCAGCAGCGTAGGTTCCGAGGATACTGAAGCTTTCTTT
>TRBV18|TRBJ1-4|TRBD1|.
CASSRVQGAGEKLFF
TGTGCCAGCTCACGAGTACAGGGGGCGGGTGAAAAACTGTTTTTT
>TRBV5-1|TRBJ1-2|.|.
CASSLSRRYYGYTF
TGCGCCAGCAGTTTATCTCGGAGATACTATGGCTACACCTTC
>TRBV27|TRBJ1-1|.|.
CASIVQVLPNTEAFF
TGTGCCAGCATTGTTCAGGTTTTACCGAACACTGAAGCTTTCTTT
>TRBV6-5|TRBJ1-3|.|.
CASSFTGSGNTIYF
TGTGCCAGCAGTTTTACAGGGTCTGGAAACACCATATATTTT
>TRBV11-3|TRBJ2-1|.|.
CASSRENEQFF
TGTGCCAGTTCGAGGGAAAATGAGCAGTTCTTC
>TRBV11-2|TRBJ2-1|TRBD1|.
CASSWTGDEQFF
TGTGCCAGCAGCTGGACAGGGGATGAGCAGTTCTTC
>TRBV27|TRBJ2-7|TRBD1|.
CASSRSGTGVSYEQYF
TGTGCCAGCAGTAGATCCGGGACAGGGGTGAGCTACGAGCAGTACTTC
>TRBV7-9|TRBJ1-2|.|few
CASSLAGELNGYTF
TGTGCCAGCAGCTTAGCAGGGGAACTGAATGGCTACACCTTC
>TRBV7-8|TRBJ2-2|.|.
CASSLEQTNTGELFF
TGTGCCAGCAGCTTAGAACAGACGAACACCGGGGAGCTGTTTTTT
>TRBV18|TRBJ2-4|TRBD1|.
CASSPGQGLNIQYF
TGTGCCAGCTCACCGGGACAGGGTCTAAACATTCAGTACTTC
>TRBV2|TRBJ2-6|.|.
CATTRASSGANVLTF
TGTGCCACCACTAGAGCCAGCTCTGGGGCCAACGTCCTGACTTTC
>TRBV9|TRBJ1-2|TRBD1|.
CASSPRQGEGYGYTF
TGTGCCAGCAGCCCCCGACAGGGAGAAGGCTATGGCTACACCTTC
>TRBV7-8|TRBJ1-1|.|.
CASSFPKDKGLNTEAFF
TGTGCCAGCAGCTTCCCTAAAGATAAGGGGCTGAACACTGAAGCTTTCTTT
>TRBV5-1|TRBJ1-3|.|.
CASSLGGPGNTIYF
TGCGCCAGCAGCTTGGGAGGGCCTGGAAACACCATATATTTT
>TRBV19|TRBJ2-7|.|.
CASRGDKSYEQYF
TGTGCCAGTAGGGGGGACAAATCCTACGAGCAGTACTTC
>TRBV6-1|TRBJ1-5|.|.
CASSERSITFHF
TGTGCCAGCAGTGAACGGTCCATTACTTTCCATTTT
>TRBV5-3|TRBJ2-3|.|.
CARSGRSLADTQYF
TGTGCCAGAAGCGGGAGGAGCCTCGCAGATACGCAGTATTTT
>TRBV28|TRBJ1-2|.|.
CASSLTAGQRGYGYTF
TGTGCCAGCAGTTTAACGGCGGGGCAGAGAGGCTATGGCTACACCTTC
>TRBV19|TRBJ1-6|.|.
CASSSNSYNSPLHF
TGTGCCAGTAGCAGTAACTCCTATAATTCACCCCTCCACTTT